Only a few counts were recorded for the clone carrying this TCR beta chain. Its target is unknown. The data belong to a study of response to subunit inactivated influenza vaccine. Study results and caveats: The authors offered the suggestion that each seasonal influenza vaccination recruits few new T cells.

From the RT-PCR reads, TCRdb called clonotypes with MiXCR, one entry per CDR3 protein. The repertoire holds some 850,000 distinct CDR3 sequences, with under 20% as singletons. The ends were cut back, 4 bases at V and 5 bases at J, with 8 bases in the middle. The germline gives CDR1 SGHVS, CDR2 FQNEAQ. The CDR3 loop spans 12 amino acids. Material: PBMCs from blood, obtained more than 4 days after vaccination. The V and J genes are TRBV7-8 and TRBJ2-5, with D unresolved. The source is a man over 45 who received an inactivated influenza vaccine. The CDR3 coding sequence is TGTGCCAGCAGCTCTAAAAGGGAGACCCAGTACTTC. As protein: CASSSKRETQYF.